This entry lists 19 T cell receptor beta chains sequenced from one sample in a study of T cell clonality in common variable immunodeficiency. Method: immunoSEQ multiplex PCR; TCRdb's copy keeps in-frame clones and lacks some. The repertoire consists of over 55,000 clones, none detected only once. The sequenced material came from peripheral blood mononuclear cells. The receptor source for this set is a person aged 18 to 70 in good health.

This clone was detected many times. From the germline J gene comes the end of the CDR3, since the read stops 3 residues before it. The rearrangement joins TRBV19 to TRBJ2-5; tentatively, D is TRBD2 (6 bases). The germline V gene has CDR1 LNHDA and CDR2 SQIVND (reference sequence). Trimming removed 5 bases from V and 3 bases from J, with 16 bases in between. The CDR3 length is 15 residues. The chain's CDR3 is CASSAGTASKETQYF. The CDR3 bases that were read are TGTGCCAGTAGTGCAGGGACTGCATCTAAAGAGACC.

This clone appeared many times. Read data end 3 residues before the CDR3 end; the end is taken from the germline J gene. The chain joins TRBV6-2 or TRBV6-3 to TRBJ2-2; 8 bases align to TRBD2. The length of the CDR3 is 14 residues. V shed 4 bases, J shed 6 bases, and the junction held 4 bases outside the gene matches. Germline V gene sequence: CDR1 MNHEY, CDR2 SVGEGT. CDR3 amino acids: CASSLAGISGELFF. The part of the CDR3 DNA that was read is TGTGCCAGCAGTTTAGCGGGAATTTCCGGGGAG.

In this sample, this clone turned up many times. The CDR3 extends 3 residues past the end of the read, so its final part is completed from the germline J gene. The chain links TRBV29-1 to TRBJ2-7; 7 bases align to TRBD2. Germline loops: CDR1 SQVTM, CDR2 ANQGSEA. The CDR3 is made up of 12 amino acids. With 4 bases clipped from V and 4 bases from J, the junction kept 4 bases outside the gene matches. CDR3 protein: CSVGGRGYEQYF. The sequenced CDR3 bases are TGCAGCGTTGGCGGGAGAGGGTACGAG.

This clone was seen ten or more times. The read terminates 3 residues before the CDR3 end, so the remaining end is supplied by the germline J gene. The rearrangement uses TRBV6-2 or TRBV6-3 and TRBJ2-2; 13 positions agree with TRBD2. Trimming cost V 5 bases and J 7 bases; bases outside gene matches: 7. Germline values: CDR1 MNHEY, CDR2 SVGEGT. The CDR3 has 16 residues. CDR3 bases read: TGTGCCAGCAGTAAAGGACTAGCGGGAGAAAACGGGGAG. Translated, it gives CASSKGLAGENGE. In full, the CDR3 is CASSKGLAGENGELFF.

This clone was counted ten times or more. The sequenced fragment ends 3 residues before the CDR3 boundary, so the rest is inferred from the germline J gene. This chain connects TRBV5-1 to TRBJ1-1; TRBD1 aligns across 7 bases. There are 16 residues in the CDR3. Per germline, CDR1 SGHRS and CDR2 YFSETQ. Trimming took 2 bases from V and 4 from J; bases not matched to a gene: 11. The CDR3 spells CASSFGRGFEGTEAFF. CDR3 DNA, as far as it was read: TGCGCCAGCAGCTTCGGCAGGGGGTTTGAGGGCACTGAA.

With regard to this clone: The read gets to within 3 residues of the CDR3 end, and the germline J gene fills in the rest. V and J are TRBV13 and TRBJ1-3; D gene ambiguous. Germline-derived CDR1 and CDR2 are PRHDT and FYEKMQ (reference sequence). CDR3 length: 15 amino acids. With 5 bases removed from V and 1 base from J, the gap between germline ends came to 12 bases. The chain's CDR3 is CASSQSPGSGNTIYF. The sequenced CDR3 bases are TGTGCCAGCAGCCAATCTCCGGGGTCTGGAAACACC. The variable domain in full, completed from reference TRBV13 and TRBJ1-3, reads AAGVIQSPRHLIKEKRETATLKCYPIPRHDTVYWYQQGPGQDPQFLISFYEKMQSDKGSIPDRFSAQQFSDYHSELNMSSLELGDSALYFCASSQSPGSGNTIYFGEGSWLTVV.

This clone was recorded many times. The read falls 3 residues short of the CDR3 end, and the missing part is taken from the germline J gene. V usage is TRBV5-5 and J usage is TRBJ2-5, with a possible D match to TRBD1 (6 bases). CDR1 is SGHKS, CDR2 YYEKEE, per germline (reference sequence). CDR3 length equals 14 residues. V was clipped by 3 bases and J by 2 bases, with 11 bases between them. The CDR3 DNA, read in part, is TGTGCCAGCAGCTCCCTGGGACAACAAGAGACC. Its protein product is CASSSLGQQET. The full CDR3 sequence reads CASSSLGQQETQYF.

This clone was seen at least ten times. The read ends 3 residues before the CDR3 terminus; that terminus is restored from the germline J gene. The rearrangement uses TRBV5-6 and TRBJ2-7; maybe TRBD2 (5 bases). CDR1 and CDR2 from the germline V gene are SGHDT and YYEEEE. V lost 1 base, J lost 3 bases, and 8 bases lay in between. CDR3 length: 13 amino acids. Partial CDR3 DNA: TGTGCCAGCAGCTTGTACGGGGACTACGAG. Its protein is CASSLYGDYE. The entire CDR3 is CASSLYGDYEQYF.

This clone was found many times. The CDR3 loop is CASSEKGYLYEQYF. The sequenced part of the CDR3 DNA is TGTGCCAGCAGTGAAAAGGGGTACCTCTACGAG. The chain has TRBV2 and TRBJ2-7, with a weak D call TRBD1 (5 bases). The read comes to an end 3 residues before the CDR3 does, leaving the germline J gene to fill in the end. V shed 2 bases and J shed 3 bases, with 11 bases lying between them. Germline V gene data show CDR1 as SNHLY and CDR2 as FYNNEI. The CDR3 covers 14 residues.

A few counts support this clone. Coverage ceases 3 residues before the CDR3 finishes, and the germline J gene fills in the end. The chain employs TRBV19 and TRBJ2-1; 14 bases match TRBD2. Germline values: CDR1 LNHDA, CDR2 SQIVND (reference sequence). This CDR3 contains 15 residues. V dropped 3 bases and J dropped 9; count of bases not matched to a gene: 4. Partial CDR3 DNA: TGTGCCAGTAGTATCTCGACTAGCGGGAGGGCTGAG. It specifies CASSISTSGRAE. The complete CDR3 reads CASSISTSGRAEQFF.

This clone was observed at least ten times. The CDR3 region is CASSPGTGLYGYTF. CDR3 DNA, as far as it was read: TGTGCCAGCAGCCCCGGGACAGGGCTTTATGGC. The V and J genes are TRBV5-5 and TRBJ1-2; TRBD1 matches at 9 bases. With the read ending 3 residues before the CDR3 end, the germline J gene is used to fill in that end. The CDR3 has 14 amino acids. Per germline, CDR1 SGHKS and CDR2 YYEKEE (reference sequence). After removal of 4 bases from V and 5 bases from J, the junction contained 6 bases not matched to a gene.

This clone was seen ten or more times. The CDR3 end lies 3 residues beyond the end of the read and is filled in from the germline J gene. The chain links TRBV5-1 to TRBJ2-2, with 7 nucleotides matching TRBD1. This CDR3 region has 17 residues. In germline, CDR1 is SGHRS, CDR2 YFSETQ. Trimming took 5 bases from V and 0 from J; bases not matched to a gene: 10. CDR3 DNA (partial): TGCGCCAGCAGTAATAACCTCGGACAGGCGAACACCGGGGAG. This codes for CASSNNLGQANTGE. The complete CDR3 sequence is CASSNNLGQANTGELFF.

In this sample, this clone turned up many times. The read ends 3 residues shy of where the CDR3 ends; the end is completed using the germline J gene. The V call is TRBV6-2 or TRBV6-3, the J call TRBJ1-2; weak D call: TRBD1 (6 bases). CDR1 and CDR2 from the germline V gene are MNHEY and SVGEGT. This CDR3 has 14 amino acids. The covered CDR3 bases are TGTGCCAGCAGTCATAACAGGGTCTCTAGCGGC. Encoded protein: CASSHNRVSSG. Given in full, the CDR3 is CASSHNRVSSGYTF.

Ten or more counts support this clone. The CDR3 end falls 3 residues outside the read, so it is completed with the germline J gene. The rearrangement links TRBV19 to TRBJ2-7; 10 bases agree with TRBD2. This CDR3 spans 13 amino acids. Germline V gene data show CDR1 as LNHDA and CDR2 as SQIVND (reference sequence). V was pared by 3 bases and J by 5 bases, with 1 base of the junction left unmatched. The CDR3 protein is CASSILAGDEQYF. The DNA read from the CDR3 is TGTGCCAGTAGTATCCTAGCGGGGGACGAG.

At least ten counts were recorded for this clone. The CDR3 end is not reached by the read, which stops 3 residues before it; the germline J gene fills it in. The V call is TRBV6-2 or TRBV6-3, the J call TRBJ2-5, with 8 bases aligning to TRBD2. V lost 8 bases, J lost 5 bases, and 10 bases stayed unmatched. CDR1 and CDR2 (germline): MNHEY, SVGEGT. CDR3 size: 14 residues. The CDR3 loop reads CASVTSVKGETQYF. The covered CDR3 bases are TGTGCCAGCGTGACTAGCGTCAAGGGGGAGACC.

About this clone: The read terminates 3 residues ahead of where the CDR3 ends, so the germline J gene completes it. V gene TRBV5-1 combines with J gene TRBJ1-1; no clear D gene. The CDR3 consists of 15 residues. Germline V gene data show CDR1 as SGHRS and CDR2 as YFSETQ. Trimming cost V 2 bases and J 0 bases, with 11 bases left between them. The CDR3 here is CASSLGPSMNTEAFF. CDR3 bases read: TGCGCCAGCAGCTTAGGTCCATCCATGAACACTGAA.

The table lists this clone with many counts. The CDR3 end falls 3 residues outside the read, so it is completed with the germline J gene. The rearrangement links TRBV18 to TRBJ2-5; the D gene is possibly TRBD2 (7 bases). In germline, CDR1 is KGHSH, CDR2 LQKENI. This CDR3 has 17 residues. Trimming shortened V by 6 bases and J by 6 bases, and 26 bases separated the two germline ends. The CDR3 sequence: CASSQWGRGPLMQTQYF. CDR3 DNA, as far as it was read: TGTGCCAGCTCCCAATGGGGGCGGGGGCCTCTGATGCAGACC.

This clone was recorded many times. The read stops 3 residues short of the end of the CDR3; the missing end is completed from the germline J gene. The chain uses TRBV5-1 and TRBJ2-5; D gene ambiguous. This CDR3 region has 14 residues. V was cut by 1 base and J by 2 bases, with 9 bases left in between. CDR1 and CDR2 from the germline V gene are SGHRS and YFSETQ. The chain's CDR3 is CASSLNLGQETQYF. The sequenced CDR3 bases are TGCGCCAGCAGCTTGAACCTAGGTCAAGAGACC.

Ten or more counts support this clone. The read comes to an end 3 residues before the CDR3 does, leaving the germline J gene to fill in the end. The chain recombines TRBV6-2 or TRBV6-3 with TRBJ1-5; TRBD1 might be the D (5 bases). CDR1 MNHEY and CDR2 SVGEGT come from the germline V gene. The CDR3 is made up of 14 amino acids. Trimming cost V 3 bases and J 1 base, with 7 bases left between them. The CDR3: CASSYTGSNQPQHF. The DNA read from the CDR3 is TGTGCCAGCAGTTATACAGGAAGCAATCAGCCC.